This T cell receptor beta chain stems from a study of CD8+ T cells in alopecia areata. Regarding the study as a whole: Relative to normal scalp, lesional scalp, especially alopecia totalis/universalis, showed higher clonality. Mouse data revealed clearer TCR sharing than patient data did, a gap possibly tied to HLA. Normal-skin resident alphabeta T cells also appear among scalp sample sequences.

Sorting of PBMCs yielded the CD4+ and CD8+ T cells. V shed 8 bases and J shed 0 bases, with 11 bases lying between them. Germline CDR1 MGHDK, CDR2 SYGVNS. CDR3 length: 14 residues. Isolated RNA was reverse transcribed into cDNA used as the sequencing template. Clones were sequenced by immunoSEQ multiplex PCR, and TCRdb holds only the in-frame ones, with some missing. Of about 200,000 clones listed, roughly three fifths are singletons. Comments on this clone: Its antigen is currently unknown.

The sequence was obtained from a human donor in good health. The V and J genes are TRBV25-1 and TRBJ1-3, with unresolved D. The sequenced sample was CD8+ T cells sorted from blood. In DNA form, the CDR3 reads TGTGCCAGCTCCCTCGGAAGCTCTGGAAACACCATATATTTT. Translating it yields CASSLGSSGNTIYF.